This section outlines one T cell receptor beta chain sequence together with its context. Its antigen remains unknown. There are 18 residues in the CDR3. Germline values: CDR1 SEHNR, CDR2 FQNEAQ (reference sequence). After removal of 5 bases from V and 7 bases from J, the junction contained 20 bases not matched to a gene. Free of recent acute infections or vaccinations, the donors were healthy HIV-negative adults. Memory CD4+ cells were the fraction left after CD45RA+ naive selection. The data are from a study of shared clonotypes between healthy human individuals. Turning to the study itself: The donor group consisted of two women and three men, aged 18 to 49. Broader study findings: As a rule, naive subsets had a larger estimated richness than memory subsets.

This table comes from immunoSEQ multiplex PCR, and its TCRdb copy is limited to in-frame clones, with some not included. This repertoire shows roughly 1,500,000 clones, around 98% found once; its top ten account for roughly 0.45%. The chain couples TRBV7-9 to TRBJ2-4; the match to TRBD1 covers 7 bases. This clonotype was obtained from a man aged 25-45 years in good health. What was sequenced was naive CD4+ T cells sorted from blood. Subset denoted: CD45RA+ positively selected. This CDR3 is CASSTPQGDSGAANIQYF. CDR3 in DNA: TGTGCCAGCAGCACTCCCCAAGGGGACAGCGGCGCCGCTAACATTCAGTACTTC.